This TCR beta chain was identified during a study of blood T cell repertoires in COVID-19. Background on the study: COVID-19 samples from acute and convalescent phases originated in the United States, Italy and Spain.

Note on this clone: The same CDR3 arises from other DNA sequences in this sample as well.

The method was immunoSEQ multiplex PCR; TCRdb's version includes in-frame clones alone and lacks a portion of them. The sample holds under 400,000 clones, approximately 89% seen once. V shed 5 bases, J shed 2 bases, and the junction held 2 bases outside the gene matches. Germline values: CDR1 MNHEY, CDR2 SVGAGI. This CDR3 comprises 13 residues. This clonotype was sampled from a woman aged 25 to 39 with COVID-19, enrolled during active disease. The chain combines TRBV6-5 with TRBJ2-7; 8 bases line up with TRBD1. The sequenced sample consisted of peripheral blood. CDR3 loop: CASSPGGTYEQYF. Here the CDR3 DNA reads TGTGCCAGCAGTCCAGGGGGCACCTACGAGCAGTACTTC.